This T cell receptor beta chain was recorded in a study of blood T cell repertoires in COVID-19. The CDR3 sequence is 13 residues long. With 6 bases removed from V and 4 bases from J, the gap between germline ends came to 12 bases. CDR1 and CDR2 from the germline V gene are MNHEY and SVGAGI. This table comes from immunoSEQ multiplex PCR, and its TCRdb copy is limited to in-frame clones, with some not included. This sample has a few hundred thousand clones, with roughly four fifths found just once. The rearrangement links TRBV6-5 to TRBJ2-5, with TRBD1 as a possible D gene (6 bases). The clonotype was recovered from a woman between 45 and 65 years old who had recovered from COVID-19. The sequenced material came from PBMCs or T cells enriched from blood (not recorded which). The CDR3 bases are TGTGCCAGCAGGGCAGGGGTGGTAGAGACCCAGTACTTC. It encodes CASRAGVVETQYF.